This entry lists 17 T cell receptor beta chains sequenced from one sample in a study of PD-1 blockade in mismatch repair-deficient tumors. Assay: immunoSEQ multiplex PCR; the TCRdb copy retains only in-frame clones and omits some. The data hold around 100,000 clones, with 65% to 80% observed a single time. The source material was peripheral blood, sampled roughly 13 months after starting pembrolizumab. The receptors shown here come from an adult with mismatch repair-deficient cancer.

Here the CDR3 reads CASSEWGLPNEKLFF. DNA for the CDR3: TGTGCCAGCAGTGAGTGGGGGCTACCTAATGAAAAACTGTTTTTT. The chain recombines TRBV2 with TRBJ1-4; D possibly corresponds to TRBD1 (6 bases). Trimming removed 3 bases at V and 3 bases at J, with 11 bases between. Germline V gene data show CDR1 as SNHLY and CDR2 as FYNNEI. This CDR3 spans 15 amino acids.

This chain joins TRBV5-8 and TRBJ2-7, with 7 positions matching TRBD1. In germline, CDR1 is SGHTS, CDR2 YDEGEE. Trimming took 7 bases from V and 2 from J; bases not matched to a gene: 6. This CDR3 is 13 amino acids long. The CDR3 sequence: CASEGTVAYEQYF. CDR3 nucleotide sequence: TGTGCCAGCGAAGGGACAGTTGCCTACGAGCAGTACTTC. The full variable domain, with the rest looked up from reference TRBV5-8 and TRBJ2-7, is EAGVTQSPTHLIKTRGQQATLRCSPISGHTSVYWYQQALGLGLQFLLWYDEGEERNRGNFPPRFSGRQFPNYSSELNVNALELEDSALYLCASEGTVAYEQYFGPGTRLTVT.

The chain couples TRBV7-9 to TRBJ2-7; 10 nucleotides match TRBD1. This CDR3 is built from 13 residues. After removal of 4 bases from V and 7 bases from J, the junction contained 4 bases not matched to a gene. The V gene's germline CDR1 is SEHNR and CDR2 FQNEAQ (reference sequence). The CDR3: CASSSRQGAEQYF. Written as DNA, the CDR3 is TGTGCCAGCAGCTCAAGACAGGGGGCTGAGCAGTACTTC.

This sequence joins TRBV27 and TRBJ2-1; D tentatively fits TRBD1 or TRBD2 (6 bases each). The germline V gene encodes CDR1 MNHEY and CDR2 SMNVEV (reference sequence). Trimming removed 0 bases from V and 4 bases from J, with 13 bases in between. CDR3 size: 16 residues. The CDR3: CASSLSGGRNYNEQFF. The CDR3 region has the DNA TGTGCCAGCAGTTTATCTGGGGGGCGCAATTACAATGAGCAGTTCTTC.

V and J are TRBV5-1 and TRBJ2-1; 8 positions agree with TRBD2. This CDR3 contains 17 residues. CDR1 and CDR2 (germline): SGHRS, YFSETQ. The ends lost 1 base at V and 2 bases at J; junction bases unmatched: 8. CDR3 DNA: TGCGCCAGCAGCTTGTTAACGGCGGGAGGCCCCTACAATGAGCAGTTCTTC. The encoded protein is CASSLLTAGGPYNEQFF.

The V and J genes are TRBV9 and TRBJ2-3; TRBD1 matches at 7 bases. The J segment lost 2 bases and the V segment lost 7 bases, leaving 7 bases of the junction unmatched. Germline loops: CDR1 SGDLS, CDR2 YYNGEE. This CDR3 has 14 residues. The CDR3 nucleotides read TGTGCCAGCGGAGTAGAGGGGGCCACAGATACGCAGTATTTT. It specifies CASGVEGATDTQYF.

This clone was seen just once. The chain is built from TRBV6-1 and TRBJ2-7, with TRBD1 identical over 7 bases. Germline trimming cut 3 bases from V and 2 bases from J; bases unmatched to any gene: 4. Germline lookup yields CDR1 MNHNS and CDR2 SASEGT. This CDR3 region has 14 residues. CDR3 sequence reads: CASSDNRGAYEQYF. The CDR3 nucleotides read TGTGCCAGCAGTGACAACAGGGGAGCCTACGAGCAGTACTTC.

The chain couples TRBV7-2 to TRBJ2-7; 13 positions match TRBD2. V trimming: 5 bases; J trimming: 3 bases; junction bases outside the gene matches: 13. The CDR3 is 18 residues long. CDR1 and CDR2 from the germline V gene are SGHTA and FQGNSA. Here the CDR3 DNA reads TGTGCCAGCAGCACAGGACTAGCGGGAGTAGTTTGGCTCTACGAGCAGTACTTC. Translated: CASSTGLAGVVWLYEQYF.

The V call is TRBV7-9, the J call TRBJ2-6; 7 bases line up with TRBD1. The CDR3 sequence is 19 residues long. Germline CDR1 SEHNR, CDR2 FQNEAQ (reference sequence). The ends lost 5 bases at V and 4 bases at J; junction bases unmatched: 17. The CDR3 DNA reads TGTGCCAGCAGCAAAACCCATGGGACAGTCTTGTCGGGGGCCAACGTCCTGACTTTC. Translated: CASSKTHGTVLSGANVLTF.

The J gene is TRBJ2-1, the V gene TRBV19; D may be TRBD1 or TRBD2 (5 bases each). CDR1 and CDR2 from the germline V gene are LNHDA and SQIVND (reference sequence). The CDR3 consists of 12 residues. V lost 2 bases and J lost 10, with 9 bases in between. This CDR3 is CASSIYGTEQFF. The CDR3 DNA reads as TGTGCCAGTAGTATATATGGGACGGAGCAGTTCTTC.

J is TRBJ2-3 and V is TRBV7-8, with 14 nucleotides matching TRBD2. Trimming removed 4 bases from V and 1 base from J; junction bases left unmatched: 7. Germline assignment: CDR1 SGHVS and CDR2 FQNEAQ. There are 18 residues in the CDR3. In DNA, the CDR3 is TGTGCCAGCAGCTGGGGACTAGCGGGAGTTTCTGGCACAGATACGCAGTATTTT. The encoded protein is CASSWGLAGVSGTDTQYF. Full variable domain (missing parts from reference TRBV7-8 and TRBJ2-3): GAGVSQSPRYKVAKRGQDVALRCDPISGHVSLFWYQQALGQGPEFLTYFQNEAQLDKSGLPSDRFFAERPEGSVSTLKIQRTQQEDSAVYLCASSWGLAGVSGTDTQYFGPGTRLTVL.

The chain employs TRBV27 and TRBJ2-6, with unresolved D. Germline V lookup: CDR1 MNHEY, CDR2 SMNVEV (reference sequence). The V end was cut by 3 bases, the J end by 2 bases, with 5 bases between. The CDR3 covers 14 residues. The CDR3 DNA sequence: TGTGCCAGCAGTTTGGTGCCTGGGGCCAACGTCCTGACTTTC. Translating it yields CASSLVPGANVLTF.

The chain recombines TRBV18 with TRBJ2-3, with D possibly called TRBD1 or TRBD2 (5 bases each). CDR3 length: 17 residues. The ends were cut back, 0 bases at V and 1 base at J, with 14 bases in the middle. Germline CDR1 is KGHSH and CDR2 is LQKENI. This chain's CDR3 is CASSPPQGEGGTDTQYF. CDR3 nucleotide sequence: TGTGCCAGCTCACCACCGCAGGGTGAGGGTGGCACAGATACGCAGTATTTT.

The rearrangement links TRBV11-2 to TRBJ2-5; D might be TRBD1 (5 bases). This CDR3 has 15 residues. Looked up from germline, CDR1 is SGHAT and CDR2 is FQNNGV. V lost 5 bases, J lost 1 base, and 14 bases lay in between. The CDR3 DNA reads as TGTGCCAGCAGCATCTTAGACAGTATCCAAGAGACCCAGTACTTC. It translates to CASSILDSIQETQYF.

This sequence joins TRBV19 and TRBJ1-1; D is undetermined. Trimming pared 2 bases from V and 0 bases from J, leaving 13 bases between. Per the germline V gene, CDR1 is LNHDA and CDR2 is SQIVND (reference sequence). The CDR3 loop spans 16 amino acids. CDR3 residues: CASSILSLSMNTEAFF. The CDR3 region has the DNA TGTGCCAGTAGTATATTATCGCTGTCCATGAACACTGAAGCTTTCTTT.

This clone was seen only a few times. The chain combines TRBV2 with TRBJ2-1; no clear D. Germline loops: CDR1 SNHLY, CDR2 FYNNEI. This CDR3 is 14 amino acids long. Trimming took off 4 bases at V and 1 base at J, with 8 bases between the two ends. Here the CDR3 DNA reads TGTGCCAGCAGTGTCCAGTCGTCCTACAATGAGCAGTTCTTC. Its translation is CASSVQSSYNEQFF. The full variable domain, its missing parts supplied by reference TRBV2 and TRBJ2-1, is EPEVTQTPSHQVTQMGQEVILRCVPISNHLYFYWYRQILGQKVEFLVSFYNNEISEKSEIFDDQFSVERPDGSNFTLKIRSTKLEDSAMYFCASSVQSSYNEQFFGPGTRLTVL.

This rearrangement joins TRBV2 to TRBJ2-2, with TRBD2 matching 9 bases. This CDR3 is built from 17 residues. The J segment lost 4 bases and the V segment lost 4 bases, leaving 10 bases of the junction unmatched. Per germline, CDR1 SNHLY and CDR2 FYNNEI. CDR3 nucleotide sequence: TGTGCCAGCAGTGTTCTTCCTAGCGGGATGTTCACCGGGGAGCTGTTTTTT. Translation: CASSVLPSGMFTGELFF.